This T cell receptor beta chain appears in the sequencing data of a study of cytomegalovirus exposure and HLA in healthy donors. A note on this clone: Its target is not known.

Germline values: CDR1 SQVTM, CDR2 ANQGSEA. Trimming removed 4 bases from V and 4 bases from J, with 11 bases in between. The CDR3 sequence is 13 residues long. Study results and caveats: Reportedly, a later analysis found an Asian-associated ancestry cluster had fewer N-insertions than the approximately 700-donor mean. The investigators catalogued 180 or so TCR beta chains as cytomegalovirus-associated. The likely explanation for a cluster of highly shared sequence variants was sequencing artifact. Specific recognition of CMV antigens was confirmed in vitro for a few chains (all CMV-associated).

13 Jbeta primers and 60 Vbeta primers were used for the PCR. This table comes from immunoSEQ multiplex PCR, and its TCRdb copy is limited to in-frame clones, with some not included. The sample shows about 200,000 clones, 65% to 85% of them seen only once. Sequencing input: PBMCs. The V gene is TRBV29-1, the J gene TRBJ2-1; weak D call: TRBD1 (6 bases). The source of this sequence is a man aged 50 to 59 in good health and CMV-seronegative. The CDR3 protein is CSVAQGPYNEQFF. DNA for the CDR3: TGCAGCGTTGCACAGGGACCATACAATGAGCAGTTCTTC.